This T cell receptor (beta chain) was documented in a study of blood T cell repertoires in COVID-19. Turning to the study itself: Material from acute and convalescent COVID-19 was sourced from the United States, Italy and Spain.

Germline V CDR1 and CDR2: SSHAT, FNYEAQ (reference sequence). V dropped 5 bases and J dropped 5; count of bases not matched to a gene: 10. This CDR3 contains 17 residues. Original processing methods: From reference gene primer amplification, estimates of nucleated cell counts were derived. Only in-frame clones appear in the TCRdb table, and some are missing; sequencing was by immunoSEQ multiplex PCR. The DNA was the basis for D and trimming; V, J and clone size are from that table. Of 150,000 to 200,000 clones listed, 80% to 85% are singletons. The sample taken for sequencing was peripheral blood. The TCR was taken from a human donor with acute or convalescent COVID-19. The donor label of this sample is uncertain. This rearrangement joins TRBV7-7 to TRBJ1-5, with 12 bases that match TRBD1. CDR3: CASSTGTGGRVDQPQHF. Here the CDR3 DNA reads TGTGCCAGCAGCACCGGGACAGGGGGCAGGGTGGATCAGCCCCAGCATTTT.